A selection of T cell receptor beta chains follows, all from one sample in a study of cytomegalovirus exposure and HLA in healthy donors. Data came from immunoSEQ multiplex PCR; TCRdb stores just in-frame clones and leaves some out. The table has 170,000 or so clones, 75% seen once. What was sequenced was PBMCs. The receptor set was obtained from a male donor in good health and CMV-seronegative. Both conserved end residues are part of each CDR3. The order of the fields is J gene, V gene, clone size, D gene, CDR3 protein, CDR3 DNA. A D gene is named only where the DNA matches it firmly. Clone size is given for some rows only: seen once, a few or many times, or a class if the clone is expanded.

>TRBJ1-5|TRBV28|.|.
CASRPAGRTNQPQHF
TGTGCCAGCAGGCCCGCAGGGAGGACTAATCAGCCCCAGCATTTT
>TRBJ2-6|TRBV30|.|TRBD1
CALHRDRSRRGANVLTF
TGTGCCTTGCACCGGGACAGGTCAAGGCGGGGGGCCAACGTCCTGACTTTC
>TRBJ1-5|TRBV30|.|TRBD1
CAWSGQGYQPQHF
TGTGCCTGGAGCGGACAGGGGTATCAGCCCCAGCATTTT
>TRBJ2-5|TRBV7-9|.|TRBD1
CASSRDSQETQYF
TGTGCCAGCAGCCGGGACAGCCAAGAGACCCAGTACTTC
>TRBJ2-1|TRBV2|few|.
CASSLDSSYNEQFF
TGTGCCAGCAGCTTGGACAGCTCCTACAATGAGCAGTTCTTC
>TRBJ2-5|TRBV4-1|.|TRBD1
CASSQDITGGNGETQYF
TGCGCCAGCAGCCAAGATATCACAGGGGGAAATGGAGAGACCCAGTACTTC
>TRBJ1-1|TRBV7-9|.|TRBD1
CASSFLRGLEAFF
TGTGCCAGCAGCTTCCTAAGGGGGCTTGAAGCTTTCTTT
>TRBJ1-2|TRBV16|few|.
CASSHSGSVEYYGYTF
TGTGCCAGCAGCCATTCGGGTTCGGTGGAGTACTATGGCTACACCTTC
>TRBJ1-5|TRBV27|.|TRBD1
CASSRTGGVQPQHF
TGTGCCAGCAGTAGGACAGGGGGTGTTCAGCCCCAGCATTTT
>TRBJ2-7|TRBV28|.|.
CASRPGGANSYEQYF
TGTGCCAGCAGACCTGGCGGGGCTAACTCCTACGAGCAGTACTTC
>TRBJ1-5|TRBV28|once|TRBD1
CASNGQGNQPQHF
TGTGCCAGCAATGGACAGGGGAATCAGCCCCAGCATTTT
>TRBJ2-4|TRBV6-5|.|.
CASSKEQGFASFF
TGTGCCAGCAGTAAGGAACAGGGATTCGCTTCCTTCTTC
>TRBJ2-1|TRBV28|.|TRBD2
CASSPPSGRVEANEQFF
TGTGCCAGCAGTCCGCCTAGCGGGAGGGTAGAGGCCAATGAGCAGTTCTTC
>TRBJ2-7|TRBV6-5|few|.
CASSEEGLEQYF
TGTGCCAGCAGTGAAGAGGGCCTCGAGCAGTACTTC
>TRBJ2-7|TRBV29-1|.|.
CSVGTDEQYF
TGCAGCGTTGGGACAGACGAGCAGTACTTC
>TRBJ1-2|TRBV11-3|few|TRBD1
CASSLTGGYGYTF
TGTGCCAGCAGCCTGACAGGGGGGTATGGCTACACCTTC
>TRBJ2-4|TRBV28|.|TRBD1
CASSYLISDRAKNIQYF
TGTGCCAGCAGTTACCTCATATCGGACAGGGCCAAAAACATTCAGTACTTC
>TRBJ2-5|TRBV9|.|TRBD1
CASSVGGTGGQETQYF
TGTGCCAGCAGCGTAGGGGGGACAGGGGGTCAGGAGACCCAGTACTTC
>TRBJ2-7|TRBV5-1|.|TRBD1
CASSLGDRGYEQYF
TGCGCCAGCAGCTTGGGGGACAGGGGCTACGAGCAGTACTTC
>TRBJ1-4|TRBV6-5|.|TRBD1
CASSPQGAGEKLFF
TGTGCCAGCAGTCCACAGGGGGCGGGTGAAAAACTGTTTTTT
>TRBJ2-7|TRBV4-2|.|.
CASSQSARGQYF
TGTGCCAGCAGCCAATCCGCTCGGGGGCAGTACTTC
>TRBJ1-4|TRBV21-1|.|.
CASSKKKRVRGGQGEKLFF
TGTGCCAGCAGCAAAAAAAAGAGGGTCCGGGGGGGGCAGGGTGAAAAACTGTTTTTT
>TRBJ2-1|TRBV19|few|TRBD2
CASSWTSRNEQFF
TGTGCCAGTAGTTGGACTAGCAGGAATGAGCAGTTCTTC
>TRBJ1-4|TRBV28|few|.
CASSVQGASNEKLFF
TGTGCCAGCAGCGTACAGGGTGCATCGAATGAAAAACTGTTTTTT
>TRBJ1-2|TRBV7-2|.|TRBD1
CASSLSTGTNYGYTF
TGTGCCAGCAGCTTATCGACAGGGACCAACTATGGCTACACCTTC
>TRBJ2-3|TRBV28|few|.
CASVNGGALPDTQYF
TGTGCCAGCGTGAATGGGGGGGCGCTCCCAGATACGCAGTATTTT
>TRBJ2-3|TRBV7-2|.|.
CASSPGTDTQYF
TGTGCCAGCAGCCCGGGCACAGATACGCAGTATTTT
>TRBJ1-1|TRBV6-5|few|.
CASSYSISTEAFF
TGTGCCAGCAGTTACTCGATCAGCACTGAAGCTTTCTTT
>TRBJ1-5|TRBV27|.|TRBD1
CASSPGTGEGNQPQHF
TGTGCCAGCAGCCCCGGGACAGGGGAGGGCAATCAGCCCCAGCATTTT
>TRBJ2-3|TRBV28|once|TRBD2
CASSLWSLAGVGDTQYF
TGTGCCAGCAGTTTATGGAGCCTAGCGGGAGTGGGAGATACGCAGTATTTT
>TRBJ2-1|TRBV28|.|TRBD1
CASSSFQTGDNEQFF
TGTGCCAGCAGCTCCTTCCAGACAGGGGACAATGAGCAGTTCTTC
>TRBJ1-1|TRBV9|.|.
CASSNRQVMNTEAFF
TGTGCCAGCAGCAACCGACAGGTTATGAACACTGAAGCTTTCTTT
>TRBJ2-7|TRBV11-2|.|TRBD2
CASSLGSGGDTYEQYF
TGTGCCAGCAGCCTAGGAAGCGGGGGTGACACCTACGAGCAGTACTTC
>TRBJ2-7|TRBV6-5|few|.
CASSVSIESYEQYF
TGTGCCAGCAGTGTCTCGATTGAGTCATACGAGCAGTACTTC
>TRBJ1-4|TRBV30|few|TRBD1
CAWSGGTGQKLFF
TGTGCCTGGAGTGGGGGGACAGGACAAAAACTGTTTTTT
>TRBJ2-7|TRBV4-1|.|.
CASSPGTADYEQYF
TGCGCCAGCAGCCCGGGAACCGCCGACTACGAGCAGTACTTC
>TRBJ1-3|TRBV4-2|once|TRBD1
CASSQEGTGAGNTIYF
TGTGCCAGCAGCCAAGAAGGGACAGGGGCCGGAAACACCATATATTTT
>TRBJ2-1|TRBV6-6|few|TRBD2
CASSYSKSGGLGEQFF
TGTGCCAGCAGTTACTCGAAAAGCGGGGGTTTGGGTGAGCAGTTCTTC
>TRBJ2-1|TRBV9|.|TRBD2
CASSEGLAGLYEQFF
TGTGCCAGCAGCGAAGGACTAGCGGGATTGTATGAGCAGTTCTTC
>TRBJ2-7|TRBV28|.|.
CASSLGGGLRSYEQYF
TGTGCCAGCAGTTTAGGTGGCGGACTAAGGAGCTACGAGCAGTACTTC
>TRBJ1-1|TRBV2|.|TRBD1
CASRQGRGTEAFF
TGTGCCAGCCGACAGGGGAGGGGTACTGAAGCTTTCTTT
>TRBJ1-3|TRBV6-6|.|.
CASSYDRRNTIYF
TGTGCCAGCAGTTACGACAGGCGAAACACCATATATTTT
>TRBJ1-3|TRBV11-2|.|.
CASSLGGKLSGNTIYF
TGTGCCAGCAGCTTAGGAGGGAAACTTTCTGGAAACACCATATATTTT
>TRBJ2-7|TRBV4-3|.|TRBD2
CASSPTAGGGYEQYF
TGCGCCAGCAGCCCCACAGCGGGAGGAGGGTACGAGCAGTACTTC
>TRBJ2-3|TRBV5-1|.|.
CASSSEGGLSDTQYF
TGCGCCAGCAGCTCGGAGGGGGGGCTGTCAGATACGCAGTATTTT
>TRBJ1-1|TRBV30|.|.
CAWTDSGTEAFF
TGTGCCTGGACCGACAGTGGAACTGAAGCTTTCTTT
>TRBJ1-6|TRBV9|.|.
CASSVEPNNSPLHF
TGTGCCAGCAGCGTAGAGCCCAATAATTCACCCCTCCACTTT
>TRBJ2-3|TRBV5-4|.|.
CASSYHTLAGTDTQYF
TGTGCCAGCAGCTATCATACCTTAGCCGGCACAGATACGCAGTATTTT
>TRBJ2-3|TRBV6-1|.|.
CASLPDYPTDTQYF
TGTGCCAGCTTACCGGACTACCCCACAGATACGCAGTATTTT
>TRBJ1-3|TRBV19|few|.
CASSSGSGNTIYF
TGTGCCAGTAGTTCGGGTTCTGGAAACACCATATATTTT
>TRBJ2-1|TRBV18|.|.
CASSPPRLVHEQFF
TGTGCCAGCTCACCCCCCCGCTTAGTGCATGAGCAGTTCTTC
>TRBJ2-4|TRBV28|.|.
CASSLVQDRAKNIQYF
TGTGCCAGCAGTTTGGTACAGGATAGAGCCAAAAACATTCAGTACTTC
>TRBJ2-1|TRBV4-1|few|TRBD2
CASSQLGLAVYNEQFF
TGCGCCAGCAGCCAACTGGGACTAGCGGTCTACAATGAGCAGTTCTTC